These T cell receptor beta chains were read from a single sample in a study of cytomegalovirus exposure and HLA in healthy donors. Sequencing was performed with immunoSEQ multiplex PCR; in TCRdb, only in-frame clones are kept and a portion is missing. The data contain about 180,000 clones, around 82% of them singletons. Sample: PBMCs. These receptors came from a woman aged 25 to 45 in good health and CMV-seropositive. Both conserved end residues are part of each CDR3. The D gene is left open where the match is weak. Only part of the rows carry a size: once, few, many, or a class if the clone is expanded.

NA NA TRBJ2-4 TRBV19 CASSDRVNPRDIQYF TGTGCCAGTAGCGACCGGGTTAATCCGAGGGACATTCAGTACTTC
NA NA TRBJ2-7 TRBV11-3 CASSPGDSLGYSYEQYF TGTGCCAGCAGCCCAGGGGATAGTCTGGGATACTCCTACGAGCAGTACTTC
TRBD2 once TRBJ2-2 TRBV27 CASSPLAGVSTGELFF TGTGCCAGCTCTCCCCTAGCGGGGGTGAGCACCGGGGAGCTGTTTTTT
NA once TRBJ2-7 TRBV10-2 CASSGQVGEQYF TGCGCCAGCAGTGGACAGGTCGGCGAGCAGTACTTC
NA NA TRBJ1-6 TRBV2 CASSLQGSSYNSPLHF TGTGCCAGCAGCCTACAGGGAAGCTCCTATAATTCACCCCTCCACTTT
TRBD1 few TRBJ2-4 TRBV5-6 CASSFPKQGAAKNIQYF TGTGCCAGCAGCTTTCCTAAACAGGGGGCGGCCAAAAACATTCAGTACTTC
NA NA TRBJ1-5 TRBV6-6 CASSWTPNSNQPQHF TGTGCCAGCAGCTGGACACCGAATAGCAATCAGCCCCAGCATTTT
NA NA TRBJ1-3 TRBV5-4 CASSLWGEPGNTIYF TGTGCCAGCAGCTTGTGGGGGGAGCCTGGAAACACCATATATTTT
TRBD2 NA TRBJ2-1 TRBV10-2 CATGLAGASGEQFF TGCGCCACGGGACTAGCGGGGGCCTCTGGGGAGCAGTTCTTC
NA NA TRBJ1-3 TRBV6-1 CASNPPGVSGNTIYF TGTGCCAGCAACCCCCCAGGGGTCTCTGGAAACACCATATATTTT
TRBD2 few TRBJ2-5 TRBV7-8 CASSLVVSGGQETQYF TGTGCCAGCAGCTTAGTTGTTAGCGGGGGCCAAGAGACCCAGTACTTC
NA NA TRBJ1-2 TRBV28 CASRWMGRGGGYTF TGTGCCAGCAGGTGGATGGGCAGGGGTGGAGGCTACACCTTC
TRBD1 few TRBJ1-1 TRBV11-2 CASSSNRGPRTEAFF TGTGCCAGCAGCTCTAACAGGGGGCCGAGGACTGAAGCTTTCTTT
NA NA TRBJ1-2 TRBV9 CASSVWVGRGYTF TGTGCCAGCAGCGTGTGGGTGGGGCGTGGCTACACCTTC
TRBD2 few TRBJ2-7 TRBV13 CASIGLAGGTYEQYF TGTGCCAGCATCGGCCTAGCGGGGGGGACCTACGAGCAGTACTTC
NA few TRBJ1-3 TRBV11-2 CATRELRWGPDSGNTIYF TGTGCCACCAGAGAACTTCGATGGGGGCCCGACTCTGGAAACACCATATATTTT
TRBD2 NA TRBJ2-1 TRBV7-8 CASSTPGASGDHEQFF TGTGCCAGCAGCACCCCCGGGGCTAGCGGGGATCATGAGCAGTTCTTC
NA few TRBJ1-2 TRBV11-2 CASTDGGDYGYTF TGTGCCAGCACCGACGGGGGGGACTATGGCTACACCTTC
TRBD2 NA TRBJ2-5 TRBV10-3 CAISEERAGGPEETQYF TGTGCCATCAGTGAGGAGCGAGCGGGGGGGCCGGAAGAGACCCAGTACTTC
NA NA TRBJ2-3 TRBV6-4 CASSVGQNHGDTQYF TGTGCCAGCAGTGTAGGACAGAATCATGGAGATACGCAGTATTTT
NA NA TRBJ2-7 TRBV6-4 CASSEEGRWYEQYF TGTGCCAGCAGTGAAGAGGGCAGATGGTACGAGCAGTACTTC
NA NA TRBJ1-2 TRBV19 CASSPRHRFWDGYTF TGTGCCAGTAGTCCCCGGCACAGGTTTTGGGATGGCTACACCTTC
TRBD1 NA TRBJ2-7 TRBV28 CASRARDRYYEQYF TGTGCCAGCAGGGCCCGGGACAGATACTACGAGCAGTACTTC
TRBD1 NA TRBJ1-5 TRBV28 CASSLYSDLGQGNQPQHF TGTGCCAGCAGTTTATATTCTGATCTGGGACAGGGCAATCAGCCCCAGCATTTT
TRBD2 NA TRBJ2-1 TRBV9 CASSATSGELDEQFF TGTGCCAGCAGCGCAACTAGCGGGGAACTGGATGAGCAGTTCTTC
NA NA TRBJ1-2 TRBV4-1 CASSQETTAYGYTF TGCGCCAGCAGCCAGGAGACTACAGCGTATGGCTACACCTTC
NA few TRBJ2-5 TRBV28 CASGRRETQYF TGTGCCAGCGGGAGACGGGAGACCCAGTACTTC
NA NA TRBJ2-3 TRBV5-6 CASSLSRRWQDTDTQYF TGTGCCAGCAGCTTAAGTCGGCGCTGGCAGGACACAGATACGCAGTATTTT
NA NA TRBJ1-5 TRBV27 CASSLSSTVGQPQHF TGTGCCAGCAGTTTATCGTCGACAGTGGGTCAGCCCCAGCATTTT